This entry lists 31 T cell receptor beta chains sequenced from one sample in a study of neurological immune-mediated disorders. MiXCR was run by TCRdb on the 5' RACE reads, yielding one entry per CDR3 protein. Of 42,000 or so distinct CDR3 sequences listed, about 2.3% are singletons. The sequenced material came from PBMCs. The origin of the receptors is a young man with multiple sclerosis.

This clonotype was observed a few times. The rearrangement joins TRBV6-5 to TRBJ2-3; TRBD2 agrees at 8 bases. Germline V CDR1 and CDR2: MNHEY, SVGAGI. The trim removed 6 bases at V and 4 bases at J, leaving 9 bases unmatched. The length of the CDR3 is 15 residues. DNA of the CDR3: TGTGCCAGCAGCCTCACGGGAGGGTCGGCAGATACGCAGTATTTT. The encoded protein is CASSLTGGSADTQYF.

This clonotype was counted many times. The rearrangement joins TRBV18 to TRBJ2-1, with 13 positions matching TRBD2. The CDR3 spans 18 residues. Germline CDR1 and CDR2: KGHSH and LQKENI. V shed 5 bases and J 4 bases; nucleotides not matched to a gene: 11. The CDR3 sequence is CASSTRTSGREMYNEQFF. The CDR3 DNA is TGTGCCAGCTCAACCCGGACTAGCGGGAGAGAGATGTACAATGAGCAGTTCTTC.

This clonotype was seen ten or more times. The chain is built from TRBV29-1 and TRBJ1-1; 12 positions agree with TRBD1. This CDR3 spans 16 amino acids. Germline trimming cut 4 bases from V and 6 bases from J; bases unmatched to any gene: 12. Germline V gives CDR1 SQVTM, CDR2 ANQGSEA. As DNA, the CDR3 is TGCAGCGTTGGCCTGGGACAGGGGGCGCGAAGGGCTGAAGCTTTCTTT. This encodes CSVGLGQGARRAEAFF.

The CDR3 is CASSLGQGLNTEAFF. The CDR3 nucleotides read TGTGCCAGCAGCTTAGGTCAGGGGTTGAACACTGAAGCTTTCTTT. This rearrangement joins TRBV11-3 to TRBJ1-1, with D possibly TRBD1 on 6 matching bases. Germline V CDR1 and CDR2: SGHNT, YENEEA. V was trimmed by 1 base and J by 0 bases, leaving 9 bases between them. This CDR3 comprises 15 residues.

This clonotype has at least ten counts. This chain uses TRBV5-6 with TRBJ2-7, with D possibly TRBD1 on 6 matching bases. Germline CDR1 reads SGHDT; CDR2 reads YYEEEE. The V end lost 2 bases, the J end lost 1 base, and 10 bases lay between the germline ends. CDR3 length equals 14 residues. The CDR3 nucleotides read TGTGCCAGCAGCTTCCGCAGGGGATCCTACGAGCAGTACTTC. Translated: CASSFRRGSYEQYF.

In its sample, this clonotype is medium-sized. A clone one base away is much larger, so this may be a read error. V and J are TRBV25-1 and TRBJ2-5; D is ambiguous. CDR1 is MGHDK and CDR2 is SYGVNS in the germline V gene. The CDR3 totals 11 residues. The CDR3 is CASSDQGTQYF. The CDR3 bases are TGTGCCAGCAGTGACCAAGGGACCCAGTACTTC.

This clonotype was observed at least ten times. The chain combines TRBV10-3 with TRBJ1-1, with D possibly matching TRBD1 (6 bases). The ends were cut back, 2 bases at V and 4 bases at J, with 14 bases in the middle. Germline loops: CDR1 ENHRY, CDR2 SYGVKD. This CDR3 contains 15 residues. CDR3 nucleotide sequence: TGTGCCATCAGTGAGCACAGGGAAGGAGGCACTGAAGCTTTCTTT. Protein sequence: CAISEHREGGTEAFF.

About this clonotype itself: A read error may explain this, as a much larger clone is one base away. This sequence joins TRBV20-1 and TRBJ2-1; possibly TRBD2 for D (6 bases). CDR3 length: 14 amino acids. CDR1 is DFQATT and CDR2 is SNEGSKA in the germline V gene (reference sequence). The CDR3 loop reads CSACQGLTYNAQFF. CDR3 DNA: TGCAGTGCTTGTCAAGGACTAACCTACAATGCGCAGTTCTTC.

This clonotype has at least ten counts. The chain is built from TRBV11-1 and TRBJ2-7, with 9 bases matching TRBD1. Germline CDR1 and CDR2: SGHAT and FQDESV (reference sequence). Unmatched junction bases numbered 7, after V lost 6 bases and J lost 1 base. CDR3 length equals 15 residues. The CDR3 bases are TGTGCCAGCAGTCCTCGGGACAGGGATTCCTACGAGCAGTACTTC. It translates to CASSPRDRDSYEQYF.

Many counts were recorded for this clonotype. The chain has TRBV6-6 and TRBJ2-4; no clear D gene. CDR1 is MNHNY and CDR2 is SVGAGI in the germline V gene (reference sequence). The CDR3 is 15 residues long. V dropped 6 bases and J dropped 0 bases, with 12 bases sitting between them. CDR3 DNA: TGTGCCAGCAGACACACAACTGGAGCCAAAAACATTCAGTACTTC. Its protein is CASRHTTGAKNIQYF.

Ten or more counts support this clonotype. The V and J genes are TRBV9 and TRBJ2-2, with TRBD2 matching 11 bases. Germline V gene data show CDR1 as SGDLS and CDR2 as YYNGEE. The CDR3 covers 15 residues. Trimming at V came to 4 bases and at J to 5 bases, leaving 4 bases not matched to a gene. The CDR3 region is CASSLGLAETGELFF. CDR3 DNA: TGTGCCAGCAGCTTGGGACTAGCGGAGACCGGGGAGCTGTTTTTT.

This clonotype occurred many times. The chain has TRBV20-1 and TRBJ1-2; D is unclear. The V gene's germline CDR1 is DFQATT and CDR2 SNEGSKA (reference sequence). This CDR3 has 16 amino acids. The V and J ends lost 0 bases and 0 bases respectively, with 14 bases between them. In DNA, the CDR3 is TGCAGTGCTAGAGATGATTCGGGCAGAGCTAACTATGGCTACACCTTC. It translates to CSARDDSGRANYGYTF.

This clonotype was counted many times. The J gene is TRBJ2-2, the V gene TRBV5-6; no firm D call. Trimming stripped 0 bases from V and 3 bases from J, with 6 bases between. Germline assignment: CDR1 SGHDT and CDR2 YYEEEE. The CDR3 is 14 residues long. The CDR3 here is CASSLVGYTGELFF. The CDR3 DNA sequence: TGTGCCAGCAGCTTGGTAGGGTACACCGGGGAGCTGTTTTTT.

This clonotype was found many times. The rearrangement uses TRBV27 and TRBJ2-1; 11 bases align to TRBD2. With V trimmed by 5 bases and J by 4 bases, 7 bases remained unmatched. CDR3 length equals 16 residues. Germline V gene sequence: CDR1 MNHEY, CDR2 SMNVEV (reference sequence). The CDR3 protein is CASSPVGTSGYNEQFF. The CDR3 DNA sequence: TGTGCCAGCAGTCCCGTAGGGACTAGCGGTTACAATGAGCAGTTCTTC.

This clonotype was counted ten times or more. The J gene is TRBJ2-1, the V gene TRBV3-1, with 8 nucleotides matching TRBD1. Germline V CDR1 and CDR2: LGHDT, YNNKEL (reference sequence). With V trimmed by 8 bases and J by 2 bases, 8 bases remained unmatched. This CDR3 has 15 amino acids. CDR3 sequence: CASEIGTGPYNEQFF. CDR3 sequence (DNA): TGTGCCAGCGAAATCGGGACAGGACCCTACAATGAGCAGTTCTTC.

This clonotype was observed a handful of times. The chain joins TRBV29-1 to TRBJ2-7; TRBD1 matches at 8 bases. CDR1 is SQVTM and CDR2 is ANQGSEA in the germline V gene. The CDR3 has 15 amino acids. The V and J ends lost 3 bases and 2 bases, in that order; junction bases with no gene match: 9. The CDR3: CSVEVEDRAPYEQYF. The DNA of the CDR3 is TGCAGCGTTGAGGTGGAGGACAGGGCCCCCTACGAGCAGTACTTC.

This clonotype was picked up many times. This chain uses TRBV20-1 with TRBJ2-5; possible D gene TRBD1, 6 bases. The CDR3 contains 13 residues. Looked up from germline, CDR1 is DFQATT and CDR2 is SNEGSKA (reference sequence). The V end lost 5 bases, the J end lost 1 base, and 11 bases lay between the germline ends. The CDR3 here is CSAPKDSQETQYF. The CDR3 bases are TGCAGTGCTCCCAAGGACAGCCAAGAGACCCAGTACTTC.

V is TRBV5-4 and J is TRBJ1-2; perhaps TRBD1 as D (6 bases). Per germline, CDR1 SGHNT and CDR2 YYREEE (reference sequence). The CDR3 length is 15 residues. V was clipped by 3 bases and J by 4 bases, with 16 bases between them. The CDR3 bases are TGTGCCAGCAGCTCACCGGGACAACTAATCTATGGCTACACCTTC. It yields the protein CASSSPGQLIYGYTF. The full variable domain, with the rest looked up from reference TRBV5-4 and TRBJ1-2, is ETGVTQSPTHLIKTRGQQVTLRCSSQSGHNTVSWYQQALGQGPQFIFQYYREEENGRGNFPPRFSGLQFPNYSSELNVNALELDDSALYLCASSSPGQLIYGYTFGSGTRLTVV.

In this sample, this clonotype turned up many times. This rearrangement joins TRBV7-9 to TRBJ2-3; the D is unclear. Germline V gene data show CDR1 as SEHNR and CDR2 as FQNEAQ (reference sequence). CDR3 length equals 12 residues. Trimming took 3 bases from V and 4 from J, leaving 5 bases between them. For the CDR3, the DNA is TGTGCCAGCAGCTTTAGCCCAGATACGCAGTATTTT. Its protein product is CASSFSPDTQYF.

This clonotype was observed many times. This chain uses TRBV5-1 with TRBJ2-1; D unclear. With 1 base removed from V and 6 bases from J, the gap between germline ends came to 5 bases. In germline, CDR1 is SGHRS, CDR2 YFSETQ. CDR3 size: 12 residues. The CDR3: CASSLTTNEQFF. DNA of the CDR3: TGCGCCAGCAGCTTGACGACCAATGAGCAGTTCTTC.

In this sample, this clonotype turned up many times. The chain has TRBV4-1 and TRBJ1-4, with D hard to call. The length of the CDR3 is 16 residues. The germline gives CDR1 MGHRA, CDR2 YSYEKL. V gave up 0 bases and J gave up 3 bases, with 11 bases separating them. In DNA form, the CDR3 reads TGCGCCAGCAGCCAAGATTCAGGCACGGCTAATGAAAAACTGTTTTTT. It encodes CASSQDSGTANEKLFF.

This clonotype was detected ten times or more. DNA of the CDR3: TGTGCCAGCAGCTTAGGACAGGGCCTCAATGAGCAGTTCTTC. This codes for CASSLGQGLNEQFF. The chain carries TRBV7-9 and TRBJ2-1; 7 positions agree with TRBD1. The CDR3 runs 14 residues. The ends lost 1 base at V and 6 bases at J; junction bases unmatched: 3. Germline values: CDR1 SEHNR, CDR2 FQNEAQ (reference sequence).

This clonotype was detected ten times or more. The chain has TRBV27 and TRBJ2-1; D possibly matches TRBD1 or TRBD2 (5 bases each). From germline, CDR1 is MNHEY and CDR2 SMNVEV (reference sequence). V lost 7 bases to trimming and J lost 9 bases, with 16 bases between them. The CDR3 is made up of 13 amino acids. The DNA of the CDR3 is TGTGCCAGCACCCTCCTGGGGACCGGTGAGCAGTTCTTC. Translated, it gives CASTLLGTGEQFF.

This clonotype has at least ten counts. CDR3 bases: TGTGCCAGCAGTGAATTGGGTCTAGCGGGAGAGCAGTACTTC. Translation gives CASSELGLAGEQYF. The V call is TRBV6-1, the J call TRBJ2-7, with 9 bases matching TRBD2. V was clipped by 2 bases and J by 7 bases; unmatched bases: 6. The CDR3 runs to 14 residues. The V gene's germline CDR1 is MNHNS and CDR2 SASEGT.

This clonotype was seen many times. The rearrangement uses TRBV28 and TRBJ2-7, with 10 bases identical to TRBD2. Losses at the gene ends were 4 bases for V and 2 bases for J; bases not matched to a gene: 11. This CDR3 has 17 residues. Per germline, CDR1 MDHEN and CDR2 SYDVKM. The CDR3 DNA is TGTGCCAGCAGTTCACCCCGGGAGCGGGAGGGCCCCTACGAGCAGTACTTC. Its translation is CASSSPREREGPYEQYF.

This clonotype was counted at least ten times. In nucleotides, the CDR3 is TGTGCCAGCAGTTACTCTTCCGGGCGGGAAAAACTGTTTTTT. Translating it yields CASSYSSGREKLFF. The chain employs TRBV6-5 and TRBJ1-4; D not resolved. Trimming shortened V by 0 bases and J by 8 bases, and 10 bases separated the two germline ends. Germline V gives CDR1 MNHEY, CDR2 SVGAGI. CDR3 length: 14 amino acids.

This clonotype was counted at least ten times. The J gene is TRBJ2-7, the V gene TRBV5-1; D call uncertain. V shed 1 base and J shed 2 bases, with 4 bases lying between them. This CDR3 is built from 12 residues. The germline CDR1 and CDR2 sequences are SGHRS and YFSETQ. The chain's CDR3 is CASSLPAYEQYF. The CDR3 coding sequence is TGCGCCAGCAGCTTGCCCGCCTACGAGCAGTACTTC. The full variable domain, completed using reference TRBV5-1 and TRBJ2-7, is KAGVTQTPRYLIKTRGQQVTLSCSPISGHRSVSWYQQTPGQGLQFLFEYFSETQRNKGNFPGRFSGRQFSNSRSEMNVSTLELGDSALYLCASSLPAYEQYFGPGTRLTVT.

This clonotype occurred many times. V and J are TRBV5-1 and TRBJ2-7; D is undetermined. Germline-derived CDR1 and CDR2 are SGHRS and YFSETQ. V shed 5 bases and J shed 1 base, with 10 bases lying between them. This CDR3 is built from 13 residues. The CDR3 spells CASSGDSSYEQYF. In DNA form, the CDR3 reads TGCGCCAGCAGTGGTGACTCATCCTACGAGCAGTACTTC.

This clonotype has at least ten counts. The CDR3 coding sequence is TGTGCCAGCAGTCCATCCGGGACAGGGCAGCAGCCCCAGCATTTT. Translated, it gives CASSPSGTGQQPQHF. The rearrangement links TRBV12-3 or TRBV12-4 to TRBJ1-5, with 9 bases that match TRBD1. This CDR3 spans 15 amino acids. V shed 5 bases and J 7 bases; nucleotides not matched to a gene: 9.

This clonotype was found many times. The chain has TRBV20-1 and TRBJ1-6, with 7 bases lining up with TRBD1. Germline values: CDR1 DFQATT, CDR2 SNEGSKA (reference sequence). CDR3 length: 14 amino acids. V was clipped by 0 bases and J by 9 bases; unmatched bases: 5. Written as DNA, the CDR3 is TGCAGTGCTAGAGATTCGGGACAGTCTTCACCCCTCCACTTT. Residues: CSARDSGQSSPLHF.

This clonotype was seen ten or more times. The chain's CDR3 is CASSLTSGRYNEQFF. DNA of the CDR3: TGTGCCAGCAGCTTGACTAGCGGACGCTACAATGAGCAGTTCTTC. The J gene is TRBJ2-1, the V gene TRBV7-2, with 9 positions matching TRBD2. The germline CDR1 and CDR2 sequences are SGHTA and FQGNSA. V shed 3 bases, J shed 3 bases, and the junction held 3 bases outside the gene matches. The CDR3 has 15 residues.